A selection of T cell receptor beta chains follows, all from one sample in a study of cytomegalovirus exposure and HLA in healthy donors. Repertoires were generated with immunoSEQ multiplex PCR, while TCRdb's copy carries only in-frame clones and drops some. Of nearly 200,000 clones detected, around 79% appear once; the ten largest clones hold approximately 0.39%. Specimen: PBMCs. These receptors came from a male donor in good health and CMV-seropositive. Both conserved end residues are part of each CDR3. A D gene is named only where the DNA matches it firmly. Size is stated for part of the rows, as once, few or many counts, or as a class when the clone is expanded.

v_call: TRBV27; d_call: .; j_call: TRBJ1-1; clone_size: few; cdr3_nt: TGTGCCAGCAGCGGCAGGGCGGATACTGAAGCTTTCTTT; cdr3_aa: CASSGRADTEAFF
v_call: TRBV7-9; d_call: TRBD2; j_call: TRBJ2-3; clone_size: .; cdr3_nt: TGTGCCAGCAGCACGGGACTAGCGGGGGTCCCTCGCACAGATACGCAGTATTTT; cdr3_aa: CASSTGLAGVPRTDTQYF
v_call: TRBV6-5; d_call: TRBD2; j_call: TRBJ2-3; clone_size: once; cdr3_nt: TGTGCCAGCAGTTCAGGGCGGGAGGGCCCCCGAGATACGCAGTATTTT; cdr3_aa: CASSSGREGPRDTQYF
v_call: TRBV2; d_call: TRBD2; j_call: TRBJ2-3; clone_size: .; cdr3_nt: TGTGCCAGCAGCCCTCTAGCGGGGGGGCCCCCTGGCACAGATACGCAGTATTTT; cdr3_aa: CASSPLAGGPPGTDTQYF
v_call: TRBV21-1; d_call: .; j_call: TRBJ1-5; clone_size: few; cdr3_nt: TGTGCCAGCAGCCCCCAGAACCGCGGAGGGGGCAGGGGAGGTAATCAGCCCCAGCATTTT; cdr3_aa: CASSPQNRGGGRGGNQPQHF
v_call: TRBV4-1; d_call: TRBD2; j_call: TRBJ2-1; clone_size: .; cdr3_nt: TGCGCCAGCAGCCAATTTGGGGCTAGCGGGGGATCCTCCTACAATGAGCAGTTCTTC; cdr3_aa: CASSQFGASGGSSYNEQFF
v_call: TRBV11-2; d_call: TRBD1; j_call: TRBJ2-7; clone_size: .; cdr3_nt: TGTGCCAGCAGCTTAGATCACTGGGCGACAGGGAAGTTCGCCTACGAGCAGTACTTC; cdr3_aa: CASSLDHWATGKFAYEQYF
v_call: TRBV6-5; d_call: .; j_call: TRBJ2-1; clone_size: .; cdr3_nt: TGTGCCAGCTCTATCGGGGAGACTACCTACAATGAGCAGTTCTTC; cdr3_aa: CASSIGETTYNEQFF
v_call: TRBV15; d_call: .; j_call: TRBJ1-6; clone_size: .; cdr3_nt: TGTGCCACCAGCAGAGCAGGGAACGGGAATTCACCCCTCCACTTT; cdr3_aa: CATSRAGNGNSPLHF
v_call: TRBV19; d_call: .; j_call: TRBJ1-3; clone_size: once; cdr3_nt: TGTGCCAGTAGCGCACAGGGATCCTCTGGAAACACCATATATTTT; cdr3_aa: CASSAQGSSGNTIYF
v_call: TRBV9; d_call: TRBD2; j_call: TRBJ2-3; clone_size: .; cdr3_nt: TGTGCCAGCAGCGGTGTGGGCGGGGGGGCGGGGGATACGCAGTATTTT; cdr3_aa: CASSGVGGGAGDTQYF